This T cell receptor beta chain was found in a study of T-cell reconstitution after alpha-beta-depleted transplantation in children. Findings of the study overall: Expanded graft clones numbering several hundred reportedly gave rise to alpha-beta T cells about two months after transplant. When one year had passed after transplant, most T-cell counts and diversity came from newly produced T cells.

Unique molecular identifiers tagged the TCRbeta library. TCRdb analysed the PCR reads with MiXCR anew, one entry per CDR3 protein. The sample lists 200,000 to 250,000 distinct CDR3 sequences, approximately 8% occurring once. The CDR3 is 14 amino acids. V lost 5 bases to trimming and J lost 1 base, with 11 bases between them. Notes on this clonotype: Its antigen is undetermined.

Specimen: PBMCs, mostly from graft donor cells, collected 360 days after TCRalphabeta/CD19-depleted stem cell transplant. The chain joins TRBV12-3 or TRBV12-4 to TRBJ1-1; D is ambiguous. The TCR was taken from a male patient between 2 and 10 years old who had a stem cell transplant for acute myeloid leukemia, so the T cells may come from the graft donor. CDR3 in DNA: TGTGCCAGCAGTCCCCGACGAGGGAACACTGAAGCTTTCTTT. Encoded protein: CASSPRRGNTEAFF.